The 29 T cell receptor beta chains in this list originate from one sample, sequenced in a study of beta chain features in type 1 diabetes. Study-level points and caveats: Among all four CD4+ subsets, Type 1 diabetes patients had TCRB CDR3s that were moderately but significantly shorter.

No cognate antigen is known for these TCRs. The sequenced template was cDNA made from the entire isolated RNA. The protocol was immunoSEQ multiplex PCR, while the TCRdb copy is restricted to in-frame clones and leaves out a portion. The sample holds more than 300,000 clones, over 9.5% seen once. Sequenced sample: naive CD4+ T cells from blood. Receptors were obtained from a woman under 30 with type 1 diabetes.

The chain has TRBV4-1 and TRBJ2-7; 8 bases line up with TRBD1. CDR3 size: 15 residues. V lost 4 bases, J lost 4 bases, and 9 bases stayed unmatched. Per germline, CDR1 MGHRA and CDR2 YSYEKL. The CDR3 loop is CASSLLGDRGYEQYF. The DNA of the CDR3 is TGCGCCAGCAGCCTCCTCGGCGACAGGGGTTACGAGCAGTACTTC.

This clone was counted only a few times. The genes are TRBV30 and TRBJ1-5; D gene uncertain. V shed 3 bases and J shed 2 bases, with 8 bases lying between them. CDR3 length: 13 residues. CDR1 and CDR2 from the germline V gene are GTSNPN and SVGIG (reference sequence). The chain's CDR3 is CAWSPMGNQPQHF. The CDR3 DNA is TGTGCCTGGAGCCCTATGGGCAATCAGCCCCAGCATTTT.

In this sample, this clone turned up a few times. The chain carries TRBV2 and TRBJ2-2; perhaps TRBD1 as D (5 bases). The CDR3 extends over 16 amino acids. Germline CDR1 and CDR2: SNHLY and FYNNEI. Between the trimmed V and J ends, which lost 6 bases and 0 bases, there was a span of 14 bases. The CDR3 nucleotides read TGTGCCAGCAGCGGACGACAGTTCGCGAACACCGGGGAGCTGTTTTTT. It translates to CASSGRQFANTGELFF. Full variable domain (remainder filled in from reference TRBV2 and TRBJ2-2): EPEVTQTPSHQVTQMGQEVILRCVPISNHLYFYWYRQILGQKVEFLVSFYNNEISEKSEIFDDQFSVERPDGSNFTLKIRSTKLEDSAMYFCASSGRQFANTGELFFGEGSRLTVL.

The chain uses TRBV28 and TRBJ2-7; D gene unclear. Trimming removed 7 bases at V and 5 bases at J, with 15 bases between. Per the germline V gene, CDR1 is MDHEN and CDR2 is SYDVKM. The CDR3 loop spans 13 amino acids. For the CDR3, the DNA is TGTGCCAGCATGTGGCGGTTTGTGAACGAGCAGTACTTC. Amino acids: CASMWRFVNEQYF.

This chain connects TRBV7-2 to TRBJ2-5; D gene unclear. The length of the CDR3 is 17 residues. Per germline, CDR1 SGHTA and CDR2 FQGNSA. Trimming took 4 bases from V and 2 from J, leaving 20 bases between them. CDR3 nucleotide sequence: TGTGCCAGCAGCTCCGTTAGCCGACGGTTCCTACAAGAGACCCAGTACTTC. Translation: CASSSVSRRFLQETQYF.

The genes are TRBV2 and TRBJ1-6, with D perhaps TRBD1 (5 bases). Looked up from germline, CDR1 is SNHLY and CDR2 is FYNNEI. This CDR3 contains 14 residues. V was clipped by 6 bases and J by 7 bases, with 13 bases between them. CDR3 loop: CASRFDSSNSPLHF. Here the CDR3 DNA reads TGTGCCAGCAGATTCGACAGTTCGAATTCACCCCTCCACTTT.

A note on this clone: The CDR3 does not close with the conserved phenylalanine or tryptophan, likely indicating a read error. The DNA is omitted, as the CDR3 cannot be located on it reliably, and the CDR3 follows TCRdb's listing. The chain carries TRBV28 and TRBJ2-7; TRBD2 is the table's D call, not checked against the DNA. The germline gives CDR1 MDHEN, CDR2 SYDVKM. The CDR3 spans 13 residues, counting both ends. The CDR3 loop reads CASTSFVAGEFVL.

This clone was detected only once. The CDR3, as DNA: TGTGCCACCAGCAGAGAGAGAAGAGGTGCAGGGGGCTACACCTTC. Translated: CATSRERRGAGGYTF. This chain connects TRBV15 to TRBJ1-2; possibly TRBD1 for D (5 bases). Between the trimmed V and J ends, which lost 0 bases and 8 bases, there was a span of 16 bases. Germline CDR1 reads LNHNV; CDR2 reads YYDKDF (reference sequence). The CDR3 has 15 residues.

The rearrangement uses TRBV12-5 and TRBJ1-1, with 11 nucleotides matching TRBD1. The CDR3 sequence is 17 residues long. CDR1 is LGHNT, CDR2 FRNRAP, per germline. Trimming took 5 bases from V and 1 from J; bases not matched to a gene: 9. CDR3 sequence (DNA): TGTGCTAGTGGTCCCTCACCGGGACAGGGGGGGAACACTGAAGCTTTCTTT. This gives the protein CASGPSPGQGGNTEAFF.

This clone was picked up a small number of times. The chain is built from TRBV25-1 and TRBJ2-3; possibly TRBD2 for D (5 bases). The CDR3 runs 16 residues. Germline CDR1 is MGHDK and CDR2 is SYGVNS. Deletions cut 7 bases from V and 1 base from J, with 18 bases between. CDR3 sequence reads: CASKGLKRRGTDTQYF. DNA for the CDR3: TGTGCCAGCAAGGGTTTGAAGCGGCGGGGCACAGATACGCAGTATTTT.

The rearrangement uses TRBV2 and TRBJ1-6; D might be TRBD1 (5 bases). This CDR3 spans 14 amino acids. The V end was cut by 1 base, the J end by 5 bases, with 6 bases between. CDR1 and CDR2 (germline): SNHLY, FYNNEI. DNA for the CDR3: TGTGCCAGCAGTGAAGTAGGGGATAATTCACCCCTCCACTTT. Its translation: CASSEVGDNSPLHF.

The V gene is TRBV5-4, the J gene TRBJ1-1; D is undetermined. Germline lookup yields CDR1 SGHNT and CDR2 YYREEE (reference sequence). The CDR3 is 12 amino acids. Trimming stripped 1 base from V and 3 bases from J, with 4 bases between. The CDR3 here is CASSLQDTEAFF. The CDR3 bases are TGTGCCAGCAGCTTGCAGGACACTGAAGCTTTCTTT.

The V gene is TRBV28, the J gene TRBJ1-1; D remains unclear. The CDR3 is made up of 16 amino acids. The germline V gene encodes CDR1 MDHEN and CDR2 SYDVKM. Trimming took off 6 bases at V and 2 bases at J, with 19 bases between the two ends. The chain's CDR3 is CASRPPSGIPNTEAFF. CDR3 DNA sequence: TGTGCCAGCAGGCCCCCCTCCGGTATTCCAAACACTGAAGCTTTCTTT.

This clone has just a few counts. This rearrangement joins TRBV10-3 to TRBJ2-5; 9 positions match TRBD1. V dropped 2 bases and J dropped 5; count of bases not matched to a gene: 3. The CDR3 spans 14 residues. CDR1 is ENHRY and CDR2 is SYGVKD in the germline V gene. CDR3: CAISEVTGGETQYF. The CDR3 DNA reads TGTGCCATCAGTGAGGTGACAGGGGGGGAGACCCAGTACTTC.

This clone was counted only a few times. CDR3 sequence reads: CSVGLGASSYEQYF. The CDR3 region has the DNA TGCAGCGTCGGGCTGGGGGCGTCCTCCTACGAGCAGTACTTC. This rearrangement joins TRBV29-1 to TRBJ2-7, with TRBD1 as a possible D gene (6 bases). Germline-derived CDR1 and CDR2 are SQVTM and ANQGSEA. The CDR3 runs 14 residues. V was trimmed by 6 bases and J by 0 bases, leaving 15 bases between them.

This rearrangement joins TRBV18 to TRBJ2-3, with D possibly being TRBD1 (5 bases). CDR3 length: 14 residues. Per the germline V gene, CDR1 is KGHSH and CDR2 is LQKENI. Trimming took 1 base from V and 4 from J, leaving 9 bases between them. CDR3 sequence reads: CASSPRQGPDTQYF. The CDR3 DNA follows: TGTGCCAGCTCACCACGCCAGGGCCCAGATACGCAGTATTTT. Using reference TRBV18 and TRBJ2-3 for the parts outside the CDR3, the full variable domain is NAGVMQNPRHLVRRRGQEARLRCSPMKGHSHVYWYRQLPEEGLKFMVYLQKENIIDESGMPKERFSAEFPKEGPSILRIQQVVRGDSAAYFCASSPRQGPDTQYFGPGTRLTVL.

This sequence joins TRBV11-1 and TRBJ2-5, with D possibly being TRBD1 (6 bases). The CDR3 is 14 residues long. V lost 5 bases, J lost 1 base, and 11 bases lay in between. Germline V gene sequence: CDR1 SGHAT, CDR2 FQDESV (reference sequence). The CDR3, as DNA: TGTGCCAGCAGCCAGAACAGGGTCCAAGAGACCCAGTACTTC. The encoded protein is CASSQNRVQETQYF.

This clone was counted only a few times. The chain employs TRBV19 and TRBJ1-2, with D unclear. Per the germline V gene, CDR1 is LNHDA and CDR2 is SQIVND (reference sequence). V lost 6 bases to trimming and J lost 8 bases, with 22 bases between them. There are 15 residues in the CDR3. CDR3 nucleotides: TGTGCCAGTAGAATTAGGAATGGAGGCTCTTACGGCTACACCTTC. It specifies CASRIRNGGSYGYTF.

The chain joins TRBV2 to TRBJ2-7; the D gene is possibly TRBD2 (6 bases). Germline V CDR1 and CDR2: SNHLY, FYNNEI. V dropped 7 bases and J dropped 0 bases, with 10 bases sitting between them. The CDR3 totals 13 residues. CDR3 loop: CASMRDSSYEQYF. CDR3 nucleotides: TGTGCCAGCATGAGGGACTCCTCCTACGAGCAGTACTTC.

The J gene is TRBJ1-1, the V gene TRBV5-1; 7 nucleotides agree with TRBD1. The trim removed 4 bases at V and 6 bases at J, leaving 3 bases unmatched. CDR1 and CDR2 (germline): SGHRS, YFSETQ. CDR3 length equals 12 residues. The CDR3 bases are TGCGCCAGCAGCGGGGACAGCGCTGAAGCTTTCTTT. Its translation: CASSGDSAEAFF.

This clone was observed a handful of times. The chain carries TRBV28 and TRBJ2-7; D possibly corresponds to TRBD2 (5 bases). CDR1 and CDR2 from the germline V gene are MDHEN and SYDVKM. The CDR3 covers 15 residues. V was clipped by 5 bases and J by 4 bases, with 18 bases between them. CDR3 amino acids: CASSLKLGERYEQYF. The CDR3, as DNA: TGTGCCAGCAGTCTTAAACTAGGTGAAAGGTACGAGCAGTACTTC.

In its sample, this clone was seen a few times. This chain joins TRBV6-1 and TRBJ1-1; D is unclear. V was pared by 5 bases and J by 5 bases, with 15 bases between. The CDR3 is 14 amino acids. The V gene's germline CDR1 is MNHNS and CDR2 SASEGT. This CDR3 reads CASSKNSEWTEAFF. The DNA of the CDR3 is TGTGCCAGCAGTAAAAACAGTGAATGGACTGAAGCTTTCTTT.

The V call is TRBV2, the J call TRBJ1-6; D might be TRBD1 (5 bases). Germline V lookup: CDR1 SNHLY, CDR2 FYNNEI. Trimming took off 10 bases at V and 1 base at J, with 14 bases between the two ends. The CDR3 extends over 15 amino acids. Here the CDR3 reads CAKGAGQSYNSPLHF. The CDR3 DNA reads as TGTGCCAAAGGGGCAGGTCAATCCTATAATTCACCCCTCCACTTT.

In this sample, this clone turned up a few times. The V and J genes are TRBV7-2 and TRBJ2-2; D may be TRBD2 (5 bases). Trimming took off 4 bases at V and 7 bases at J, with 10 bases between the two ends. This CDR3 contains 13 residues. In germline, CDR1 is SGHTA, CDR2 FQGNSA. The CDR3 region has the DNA TGTGCCAGCAGCTACCTTCGGGGCGGGGAGCTGTTTTTT. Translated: CASSYLRGGELFF.

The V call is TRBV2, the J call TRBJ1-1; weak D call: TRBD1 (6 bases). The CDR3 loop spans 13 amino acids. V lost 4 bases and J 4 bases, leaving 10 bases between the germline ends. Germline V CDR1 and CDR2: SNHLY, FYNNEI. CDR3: CASSGGGLTEAFF. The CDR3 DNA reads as TGTGCCAGCAGTGGTGGGGGCCTCACTGAAGCTTTCTTT.

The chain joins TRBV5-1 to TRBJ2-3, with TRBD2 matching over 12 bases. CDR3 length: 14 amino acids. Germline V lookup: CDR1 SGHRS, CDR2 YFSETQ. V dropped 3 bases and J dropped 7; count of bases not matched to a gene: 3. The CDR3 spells CASSSTSGGNTQYF. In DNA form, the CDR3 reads TGCGCCAGCAGCTCGACTAGCGGGGGAAATACGCAGTATTTT.

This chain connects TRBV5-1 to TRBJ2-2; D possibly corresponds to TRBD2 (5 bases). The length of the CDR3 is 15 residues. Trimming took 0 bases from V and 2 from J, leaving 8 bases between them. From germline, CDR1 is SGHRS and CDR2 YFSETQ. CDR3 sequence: CASSLVGRNTGELFF. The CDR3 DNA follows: TGCGCCAGCAGCTTGGTGGGGAGAAACACCGGGGAGCTGTTTTTT.

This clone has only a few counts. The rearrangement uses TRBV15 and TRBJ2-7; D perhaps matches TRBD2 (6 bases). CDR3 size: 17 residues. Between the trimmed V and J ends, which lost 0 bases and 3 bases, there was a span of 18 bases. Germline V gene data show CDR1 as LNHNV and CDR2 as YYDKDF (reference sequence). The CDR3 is CATSRDRGGNFVYEQYF. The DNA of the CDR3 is TGTGCCACCAGCAGAGATCGTGGAGGGAACTTTGTCTACGAGCAGTACTTC.

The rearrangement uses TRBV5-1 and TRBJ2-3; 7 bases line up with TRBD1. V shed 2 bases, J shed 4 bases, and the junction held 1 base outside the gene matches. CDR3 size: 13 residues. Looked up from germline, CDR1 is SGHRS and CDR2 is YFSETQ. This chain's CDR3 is CASSLGGPDTQYF. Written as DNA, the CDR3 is TGCGCCAGCAGCTTAGGGGGCCCAGATACGCAGTATTTT.